This T cell receptor (beta chain) was captured in a study of control samples from healthy donors and cancer patients. Germline V gene data show CDR1 as MGHRA and CDR2 as YSYEKL. This CDR3 region has 19 residues. J was trimmed by 6 bases and V by 2 bases; bases with no gene match: 13. Clones were read by immunoSEQ multiplex PCR, and TCRdb kept only the in-frame ones, dropping some. The data show 70,000 to 100,000 clones, around nine tenths seen once. The origin of this receptor is a woman aged 55-69 years with head and neck cancer. This rearrangement joins TRBV4-1 to TRBJ2-3, with 14 bases that match TRBD2. Sequencing input: PBMCs. CDR3 residues: CASSQRGTGTSGSGDTQYF. The CDR3 nucleotides are TGCGCCAGCAGCCAAAGGGGAACCGGGACTAGCGGGAGTGGGGATACGCAGTATTTT.